This T cell receptor (beta chain) was captured in a study of T cell repertoires in cytomegalovirus infection. Study-wide background: The authors used CMV epitopes that were HLA-C-restricted (recently identified) and HLA-B-restricted (well studied). Both CMV infection and a matching HLA type were indicated by public TCR beta signatures.

Study results and caveats: There were HLA-C-restricted CMV-specific TCR beta clonotypes dominating the ex vivo response. Totalled public TCR beta family frequency picked out people who carried CMV plus the relevant HLA.

TCRdb reprocessed the reads via MiXCR and lists one record per CDR3 protein. The sample holds 450,000 to 600,000 distinct CDR3 sequences, under 45% seen once. This clonotype showed up just a few times. What it recognizes is unknown. Germline CDR1 is SGHVS and CDR2 is FQNEAQ. V was trimmed by 2 bases and J by 2 bases, leaving 6 bases between them. CDR3 length equals 13 residues. The receptor comes from a human donor in good health (CMV status not recorded). Some clones in this sample may be carry-over from other donors' samples. The material sequenced was cultured PBMCs, taken from culture after CMV antigen stimulation. This rearrangement joins TRBV7-8 to TRBJ1-2; D is undetermined. The CDR3 loop is CASSLNGNYGYTF. CDR3 sequence (DNA): TGTGCCAGCAGCTTAAACGGGAACTATGGCTACACCTTC.